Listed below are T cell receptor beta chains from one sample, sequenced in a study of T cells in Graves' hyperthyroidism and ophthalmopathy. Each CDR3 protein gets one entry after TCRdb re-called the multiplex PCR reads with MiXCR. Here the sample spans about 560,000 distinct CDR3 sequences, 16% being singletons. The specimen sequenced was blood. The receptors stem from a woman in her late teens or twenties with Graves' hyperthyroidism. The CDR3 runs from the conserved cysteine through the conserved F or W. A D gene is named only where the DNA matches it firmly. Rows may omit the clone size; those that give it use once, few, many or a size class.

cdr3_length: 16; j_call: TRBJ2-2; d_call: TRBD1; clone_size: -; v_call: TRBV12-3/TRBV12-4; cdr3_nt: TGTGCCAGCATCCATTTAGGGGGCGCGAACACCGGGGAGCTGTTTTTT; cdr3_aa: CASIHLGGANTGELFF
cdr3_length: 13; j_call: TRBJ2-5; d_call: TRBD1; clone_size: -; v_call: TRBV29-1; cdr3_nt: TGCAGCGTAGCCCGGGACAGCAAAGAGACCCAGTACTTC; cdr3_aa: CSVARDSKETQYF
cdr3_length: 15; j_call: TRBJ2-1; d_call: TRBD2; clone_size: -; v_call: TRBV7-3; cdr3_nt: TGTGCCAGCGCCGCGACTAGCGGAGTATACAATGAGCAGTTCTTC; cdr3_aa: CASAATSGVYNEQFF
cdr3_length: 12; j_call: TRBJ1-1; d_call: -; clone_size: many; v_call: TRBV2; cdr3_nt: TGTGCCAGCACTGGTCAAAACACTGAAGCTTTCTTT; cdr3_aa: CASTGQNTEAFF
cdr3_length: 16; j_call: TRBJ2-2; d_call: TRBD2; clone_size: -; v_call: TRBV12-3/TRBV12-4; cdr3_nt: TGTGCCAGCAGTTCTTTTCCCGGGAGGGCCACCGGGGAGCTGTTTTTT; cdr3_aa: CASSSFPGRATGELFF
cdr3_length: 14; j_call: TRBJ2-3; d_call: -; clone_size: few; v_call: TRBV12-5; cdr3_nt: TGTGCTAGTGGTTTGGCTCTTGGGGGAGATACGCAGTATTTT; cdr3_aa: CASGLALGGDTQYF
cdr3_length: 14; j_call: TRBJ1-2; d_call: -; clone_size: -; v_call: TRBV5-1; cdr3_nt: TGCGCCAGCAGCTTGGAGCGGGGCCTCGGAGGCTACACCTTC; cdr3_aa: CASSLERGLGGYTF
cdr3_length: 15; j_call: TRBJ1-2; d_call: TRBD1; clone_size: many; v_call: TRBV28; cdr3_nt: TGTGCCAGCAGCTCATCGCGGACAGGGACGGGGGGCTACACCTTC; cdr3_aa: CASSSSRTGTGGYTF
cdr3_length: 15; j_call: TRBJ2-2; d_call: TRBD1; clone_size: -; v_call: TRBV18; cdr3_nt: TGTGCCAGCTCACCAAGGACAGGGACATCCGGGGAGCTGTTTTTT; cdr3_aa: CASSPRTGTSGELFF
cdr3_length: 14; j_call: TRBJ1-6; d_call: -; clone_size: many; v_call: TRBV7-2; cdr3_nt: TGTGCCAGCAGCTTAGCGGCGAATAATTCACCCCTCCACTTT; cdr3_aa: CASSLAANNSPLHF
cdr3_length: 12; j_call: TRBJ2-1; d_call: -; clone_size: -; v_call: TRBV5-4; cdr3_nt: TGTGCCAGCAGCTTGGTGGGTATTGAGCAGTTCTTC; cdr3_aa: CASSLVGIEQFF
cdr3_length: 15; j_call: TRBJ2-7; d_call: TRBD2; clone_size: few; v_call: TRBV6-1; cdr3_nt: TGTGCCAGCACCAGAACCGGGACTAGCGAATACGAGCAGTACTTC; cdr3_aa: CASTRTGTSEYEQYF
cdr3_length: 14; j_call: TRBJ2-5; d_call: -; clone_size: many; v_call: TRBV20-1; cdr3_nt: TGCAGTGCTCTGATAGCGGCTCGTCAAGAGACCCAGTACTTC; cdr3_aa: CSALIAARQETQYF
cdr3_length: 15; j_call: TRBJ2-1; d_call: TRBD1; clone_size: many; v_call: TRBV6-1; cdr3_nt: TGTGCCAGCAATGGACAGGGAAGGTCTTCGACTGAGCAGTTCTTC; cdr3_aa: CASNGQGRSSTEQFF
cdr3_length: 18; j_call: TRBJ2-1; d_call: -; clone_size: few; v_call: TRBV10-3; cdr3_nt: TGTGCCATCAGTGAGTCGTCCTTAGGGGGTCGGTGGGACAATGAGCAGTTCTTC; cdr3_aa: CAISESSLGGRWDNEQFF
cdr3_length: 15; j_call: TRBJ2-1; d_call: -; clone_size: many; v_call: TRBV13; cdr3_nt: TGTGCCAGCAGCTTAGGACAGAACTCCTACAATGAGCAGTTCTTC; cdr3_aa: CASSLGQNSYNEQFF